The 28 T cell receptor beta chains below were found in one sample sequenced in a study of CD8+CD57+ T cells in acquired aplastic anemia. Patients included in sequencing had previously demonstrated CD8+CD57+ cell expansion by flow cytometry. Using genomic DNA as the template, TCR beta VDJ and CDR3 profiling was carried out. TCRdb re-called the reads with MiXCR, one entry per CDR3 protein. The profile shows 150,000 or so distinct CDR3 sequences, about 54% of them singletons. Sequencing was performed on sorted CD4+, CD8+, or CD8+CD57+ T cells (not recorded which) from PBMCs. The receptors shown here come from a human donor with aplastic anemia.

This clonotype was counted many times. The chain couples TRBV10-3 to TRBJ2-1; D is unresolved. Germline V gene data show CDR1 as ENHRY and CDR2 as SYGVKD. The length of the CDR3 is 16 residues. The V gene lost 1 base and the J gene lost 4 bases, with 14 bases spanning the gap. In DNA, the CDR3 is TGTGCCATCAGTGAGTTTGAGCAACTCTTTTACAATGAGCAGTTCTTC. Protein product: CAISEFEQLFYNEQFF.

V usage is TRBV2 and J usage is TRBJ2-3; possibly TRBD1 for D (6 bases). This CDR3 spans 16 amino acids. Trimming stripped 5 bases from V and 5 bases from J, with 20 bases between. Germline V gene sequence: CDR1 SNHLY, CDR2 FYNNEI. In DNA, the CDR3 is TGTGCCAGCAGTCTCGACAGGTCAATAGGACAAGATACGCAGTATTTT. Protein sequence: CASSLDRSIGQDTQYF.

The rearrangement uses TRBV9 and TRBJ2-5; perhaps TRBD1 as D (5 bases). Germline CDR1 is SGDLS and CDR2 is YYNGEE. CDR3 length equals 10 residues. Trimming took off 4 bases at V and 7 bases at J, with 5 bases between the two ends. CDR3 amino acids: CASSTGTQYF. CDR3 nucleotides: TGTGCCAGCAGCACAGGGACCCAGTACTTC.

J is TRBJ2-7 and V is TRBV5-1; no firm D call. This CDR3 is 15 amino acids long. The V gene's germline CDR1 is SGHRS and CDR2 YFSETQ. Trimming stripped 1 base from V and 2 bases from J, with 13 bases between. As DNA, the CDR3 is TGCGCCAGCAGCTTGATGCCCGACTCCCCCTACGAGCAGTACTTC. Its protein is CASSLMPDSPYEQYF.

There are a few counts of this clonotype. A much larger clone lies one base from this, so it may be a read error. The DNA is left out, because the CDR3 cannot be placed on it with certainty; the CDR3 is given as TCRdb lists it. The chain is built from TRBV2 and TRBJ1-1. Germline CDR1 SNHLY, CDR2 FYNNEI. Ends included, the CDR3 has 13 residues. CDR3 protein: CAGTVGVGTEALF.

At least ten counts were recorded for this clonotype. The chain recombines TRBV7-8 with TRBJ2-7; D is perhaps TRBD2 (7 bases). This CDR3 comprises 16 residues. Germline V lookup: CDR1 SGHVS, CDR2 FQNEAQ. Between the trimmed V and J ends, which lost 5 bases and 3 bases, there was a span of 20 bases. CDR3: CASSRLTGGHLYEQYF. The CDR3 coding sequence is TGTGCCAGCAGCCGACTAACGGGGGGACACCTCTACGAGCAGTACTTC.

The chain joins TRBV10-3 to TRBJ2-7; 8 positions match TRBD1. Germline V gene data show CDR1 as ENHRY and CDR2 as SYGVKD. V dropped 4 bases and J dropped 5; count of bases not matched to a gene: 13. The CDR3 spans 16 residues. CDR3 nucleotides: TGTGCCATCAGTGGGAGTTGGACAGGGTGTTTGGACGAGCAGTACTTC. Residues: CAISGSWTGCLDEQYF.

There are many counts of this clonotype. V is TRBV20-1 and J is TRBJ2-1; 8 bases are shared with TRBD2. The CDR3 totals 17 residues. Germline V gene sequence: CDR1 DFQATT, CDR2 SNEGSKA (reference sequence). V shed 4 bases and J 2 bases; nucleotides not matched to a gene: 13. As DNA, the CDR3 is TGCAGTGCTACCGTAGCCGGGGCGGGGGGCCCCTACAATGAGCAGTTCTTC. This sequence encodes CSATVAGAGGPYNEQFF.

This clonotype came up a few times. This rearrangement joins TRBV2 to TRBJ2-7; tentative D call: TRBD2 (6 bases). The V end was cut by 7 bases, the J end by 4 bases, with 14 bases between. The CDR3 runs to 13 residues. Germline CDR1 and CDR2: SNHLY and FYNNEI. For the CDR3, the DNA is TGTGCCAGCAAGGACGCGGGGCTGTACGAGCAGTACTTC. This translates into CASKDAGLYEQYF.

The genes are TRBV10-3 and TRBJ2-5; tentative D call: TRBD2 (5 bases). V lost 0 bases and J 3 bases, leaving 5 bases between the germline ends. Germline CDR1 and CDR2: ENHRY and SYGVKD. The CDR3 covers 13 residues. CDR3 nucleotide sequence: TGTGCCATCAGTGAGTCGAGGGAAGAGACCCAGTACTTC. Protein sequence: CAISESREETQYF.

The rearrangement uses TRBV7-6 and TRBJ2-7; no firm D call. The CDR3 is made up of 13 amino acids. Germline V CDR1 and CDR2: SGHVS, FNYEAQ. V lost 5 bases and J lost 7, with 15 bases in between. CDR3 sequence (DNA): TGTGCCAGCAGCACCACTACTGGCTGGGAGCAGTACTTC. It encodes CASSTTTGWEQYF.

This clonotype was seen many times. The chain is built from TRBV13 and TRBJ2-7; D is uncertain. Germline assignment: CDR1 PRHDT and CDR2 FYEKMQ (reference sequence). The CDR3 extends over 13 amino acids. Trimming left V 5 bases short and J 7 bases short, with 15 bases between. CDR3 in DNA: TGTGCCAGCAGCCTCGAGGACCGTAGGGAGCAGTACTTC. This sequence encodes CASSLEDRREQYF.

This clonotype was recorded many times. The chain recombines TRBV3-1 with TRBJ1-2; 8 bases fit TRBD1. Germline values: CDR1 LGHDT, CDR2 YNNKEL (reference sequence). Trimming cost V 4 bases and J 4 bases; bases outside gene matches: 5. CDR3 length: 14 residues. Here the CDR3 reads CASSLDRGGYGYTF. CDR3 nucleotide sequence: TGTGCCAGCAGCCTTGACAGGGGAGGCTATGGCTACACCTTC.

This chain uses TRBV24-1 with TRBJ1-2; no clear D. Per germline, CDR1 KGHDR and CDR2 SFDVKD. V was trimmed by 5 bases and J by 5 bases, leaving 11 bases between them. This CDR3 is 13 amino acids long. CDR3 nucleotide sequence: TGTGCCACCAGTGGTTGGCAGGAGTATGGCTACACCTTC. This encodes CATSGWQEYGYTF.

This clonotype showed up many times. The chain joins TRBV6-1 to TRBJ2-7; perhaps TRBD1 as D (6 bases). Germline V gene data show CDR1 as MNHNS and CDR2 as SASEGT. This CDR3 is 14 amino acids long. V lost 2 bases and J lost 0, with 8 bases in between. The CDR3 DNA is TGTGCCAGCAGTGAACAGGGGAGCTCCTACGAGCAGTACTTC. Encoded protein: CASSEQGSSYEQYF.

In the case of this clonotype: A junction boundary mismatches the germline segment, possibly from a read error. The V call is TRBV7-2, the J call TRBJ2-7; no clear D. The CDR3 is made up of 8 amino acids. Germline-derived CDR1 and CDR2 are SGHTA and FQGNSA. The CDR3 spells CASRVTHF. In DNA form, the CDR3 reads TGTGCCAGCAGGGTTACGCACTTC.

The chain joins TRBV29-1 to TRBJ1-1, with 8 nucleotides matching TRBD1. V lost 6 bases, J lost 4 bases, and 7 bases stayed unmatched. The CDR3 extends over 13 amino acids. The germline gives CDR1 SQVTM, CDR2 ANQGSEA. DNA of the CDR3: TGCAGCGTGGACAGGGCGAGTGGCACTGAAGCTTTCTTT. The encoded protein is CSVDRASGTEAFF. Drawing the rest from reference TRBV29-1 and TRBJ1-1, the complete variable domain is SAVISQKPSRDICQRGTSLTIQCQVDSQVTMMFWYRQQPGQSLTLIATANQGSEATYESGFVIDKFPISRPNLTFSTLTVSNMSPEDSSIYLCSVDRASGTEAFFGQGTRLTVV.

This clonotype has a handful of counts. CDR3: CSARSTSGGTDTQYF. In DNA, the CDR3 is TGCAGTGCTAGGTCGACTAGCGGGGGGACAGATACGCAGTATTTT. The chain recombines TRBV20-1 with TRBJ2-3, with TRBD2 matching 13 bases. Germline trimming cut 3 bases from V and 3 bases from J; bases unmatched to any gene: 3. The CDR3 covers 15 residues. The germline gives CDR1 DFQATT, CDR2 SNEGSKA (reference sequence).

This clonotype was seen a few times. J is TRBJ2-2 and V is TRBV4-1; no reliable D call. Germline V gene data show CDR1 as MGHRA and CDR2 as YSYEKL. Trimming shortened V by 0 bases and J by 4 bases, and 9 bases separated the two germline ends. The CDR3 sequence is 15 residues long. The CDR3, as DNA: TGCGCCAGCAGCCAAGACTCCATTATCACCGGGGAGCTGTTTTTT. Translation gives CASSQDSIITGELFF.

This clonotype was counted only a few times. The genes are TRBV3-1 and TRBJ1-3; D remains unclear. Germline V lookup: CDR1 LGHDT, CDR2 YNNKEL (reference sequence). The V and J ends lost 0 bases and 0 bases respectively, with 9 bases between them. The CDR3 consists of 16 residues. The CDR3 nucleotides are TGTGCCAGCAGCCAAGAGTACCAGAGCTCTGGAAACACCATATATTTT. Translating gives CASSQEYQSSGNTIYF.

The table lists this clonotype with many counts. The genes are TRBV15 and TRBJ2-3; perhaps TRBD1 as D (5 bases). This CDR3 is 18 amino acids long. Trimming left V 0 bases short and J 0 bases short, with 16 bases between. Germline V CDR1 and CDR2: LNHNV, YYDKDF (reference sequence). The CDR3 DNA is TGTGCCACCAGCAGAGACCCGGTAGGGGCTCCTAGCACAGATACGCAGTATTTT. Translated, it gives CATSRDPVGAPSTDTQYF.

The sample holds many counts of this clonotype. The J gene is TRBJ2-3, the V gene TRBV10-3, with 7 bases aligning to TRBD2. Germline-derived CDR1 and CDR2 are ENHRY and SYGVKD. Losses at the gene ends were 10 bases for V and 5 bases for J; bases not matched to a gene: 12. The CDR3 is made up of 14 amino acids. In DNA, the CDR3 is TGTGCCACCTCCCCCCCGGCGGGGGTAGATACGCAGTATTTT. This encodes CATSPPAGVDTQYF.

The genes are TRBV20-1 and TRBJ2-5; TRBD1 aligns across 7 bases. J lost 5 bases, V lost 0 bases, and 21 bases had no gene match. The CDR3 spans 19 residues. Germline lookup yields CDR1 DFQATT and CDR2 SNEGSKA (reference sequence). In DNA form, the CDR3 reads TGCAGTGCTAGAGACAAGGGACAGACGGGACAGACGTACAGGGAGACCCAGTACTTC. The encoded protein is CSARDKGQTGQTYRETQYF.

This clonotype has at least ten counts. The rearrangement uses TRBV9 and TRBJ2-3, with 8 bases lining up with TRBD2. Germline V CDR1 and CDR2: SGDLS, YYNGEE. Trimming cost V 0 bases and J 6 bases; bases outside gene matches: 6. This CDR3 contains 15 residues. CDR3 DNA: TGTGCCAGCAGCGTAGTAGGGGTAGCGGGGGATACGCAGTATTTT. Amino acid sequence: CASSVVGVAGDTQYF.

This clonotype was detected a few times. J is TRBJ1-1 and V is TRBV24-1; D is unclear. The length of the CDR3 is 11 residues. Germline loops: CDR1 KGHDR, CDR2 SFDVKD. V was clipped by 9 bases and J by 3 bases, with 7 bases between them. The CDR3 bases are TGTGCCACCCGAGACGACACTGAAGCTTTCTTT. It encodes CATRDDTEAFF.

For this clonotype: At one boundary the junction diverges from the germline segment, which might be a read error. The V call is TRBV7-9, the J call TRBJ1-1; 8 nucleotides match TRBD1. CDR3 length: 15 amino acids. In germline, CDR1 is SEHNR, CDR2 FQNEAQ (reference sequence). CDR3 DNA sequence: TGTGCCGGCAGCTCCCGGACAGGGTTTGACACTGAAGCTTTCTTT. Translating gives CAGSSRTGFDTEAFF.

In DNA, the CDR3 is TGTGCCAGCAGTACACTAGCGGGCTACGAGCAGTACTTC. As protein: CASSTLAGYEQYF. The chain has TRBV2 and TRBJ2-7, with 9 bases that match TRBD2. This CDR3 region has 13 residues. Germline trimming cut 5 bases from V and 3 bases from J; bases unmatched to any gene: 2. Germline CDR1 SNHLY, CDR2 FYNNEI.

V gene TRBV6-2 or TRBV6-3 combines with J gene TRBJ2-7, with a weak D call TRBD1 (5 bases). V was clipped by 5 bases and J by 3 bases, with 14 bases between them. The germline V gene has CDR1 MNHEY and CDR2 SVGEGT. This CDR3 spans 14 amino acids. CDR3 loop: CASSPDSVVYEQYF. CDR3 DNA: TGTGCCAGCAGTCCTGACAGCGTTGTCTACGAGCAGTACTTC.